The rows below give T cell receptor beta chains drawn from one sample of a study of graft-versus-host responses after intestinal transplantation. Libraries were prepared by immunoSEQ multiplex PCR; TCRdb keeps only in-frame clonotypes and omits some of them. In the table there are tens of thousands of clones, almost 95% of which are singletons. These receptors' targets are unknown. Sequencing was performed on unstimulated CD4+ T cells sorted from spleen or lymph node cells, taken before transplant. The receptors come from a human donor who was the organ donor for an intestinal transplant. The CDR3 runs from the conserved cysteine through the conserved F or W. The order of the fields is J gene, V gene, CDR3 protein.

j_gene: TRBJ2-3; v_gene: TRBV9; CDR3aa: CASSVGGSTDTQYF
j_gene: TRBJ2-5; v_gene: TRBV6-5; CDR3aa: CASSYSSGQETQYF
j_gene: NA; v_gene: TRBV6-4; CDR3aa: CASSDSPIYEQYF
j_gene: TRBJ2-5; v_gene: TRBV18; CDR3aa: CASSPPGETQYF
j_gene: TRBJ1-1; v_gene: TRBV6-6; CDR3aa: CASSSRGTGRTEAFF
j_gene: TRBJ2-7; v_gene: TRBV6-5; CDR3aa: CASGVAGGWDEQYF
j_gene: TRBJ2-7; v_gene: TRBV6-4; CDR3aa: CASSYSPWGYEQYF
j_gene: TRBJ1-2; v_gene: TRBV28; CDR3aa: CASSLQIQGGFVSYTF
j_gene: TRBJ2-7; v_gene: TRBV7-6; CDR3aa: CASSRTRSYEQYF
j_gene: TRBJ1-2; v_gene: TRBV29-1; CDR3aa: CSVATGKGHGYTF
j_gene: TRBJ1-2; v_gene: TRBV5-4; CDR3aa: CASSLDGFSFNYGYTF
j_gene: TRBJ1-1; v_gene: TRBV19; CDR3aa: CASSHGQGYTEAFF
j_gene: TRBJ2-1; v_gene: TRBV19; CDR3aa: CASGLAGSYNEQFF
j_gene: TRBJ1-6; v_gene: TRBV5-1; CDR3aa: CASSLTWYSPLHF
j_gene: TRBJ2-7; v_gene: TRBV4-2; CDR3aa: CASSQDSYRGFYEQYF
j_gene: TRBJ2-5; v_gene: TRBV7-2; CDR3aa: CASSRRTGVETQYF
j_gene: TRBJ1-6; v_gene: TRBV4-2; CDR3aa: CASSQKGAPLHF